The sequence of this TCR beta chain was determined in a study of blood T cell repertoires in COVID-19. Study at large: The United States, Italy and Spain provided the acute and convalescent COVID-19 samples. PBMCs, B-cell-depleted T cells, or T cells provided the cDNA or gDNA that made up the material.

V lost 3 bases and J lost 2, with 8 bases in between. Germline V gene data show CDR1 as SGHTA and CDR2 as FQGNSA. There are 13 residues in the CDR3. In the source study's methods: Amplification from reference gene primers served as the basis for estimated nucleated cell counts. Here immunoSEQ multiplex PCR was the method, and the copy in TCRdb shows in-frame clones only, minus some. V, J and clone size derive from that table, while D and trimming were established from the DNA sequence. There are about 220,000 clones in the sample; 82% occur only once, and around 3.5% lies in the top ten. This receptor was taken from an elderly woman with acute or convalescent COVID-19. Sequenced: peripheral blood. The chain couples TRBV7-2 to TRBJ2-7; weak D call: TRBD1 (5 bases). The CDR3 loop reads CASSLTATYEQYF. The CDR3 nucleotides are TGTGCCAGCAGCTTGACAGCTACCTACGAGCAGTACTTC. Using reference TRBV7-2 and TRBJ2-7 for the parts outside the CDR3, the full variable domain is GAGVSQSPSNKVTEKGKDVELRCDPISGHTALYWYRQSLGQGLEFLIYFQGNSAPDKSGLPSDRFSAERTGGSVSTLTIQRTQQEDSAVYLCASSLTATYEQYFGPGTRLTVT.